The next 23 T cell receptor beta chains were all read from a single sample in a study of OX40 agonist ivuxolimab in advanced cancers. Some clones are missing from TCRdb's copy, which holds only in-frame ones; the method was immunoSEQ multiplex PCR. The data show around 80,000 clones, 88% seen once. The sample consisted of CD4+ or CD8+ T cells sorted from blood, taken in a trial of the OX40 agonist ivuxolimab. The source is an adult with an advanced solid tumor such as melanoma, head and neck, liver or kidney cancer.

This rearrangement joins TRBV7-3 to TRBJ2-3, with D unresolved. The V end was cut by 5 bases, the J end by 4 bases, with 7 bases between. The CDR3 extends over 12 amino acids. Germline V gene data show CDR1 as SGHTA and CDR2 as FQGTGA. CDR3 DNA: TGTGCCAGCAGCGTTACATCAGATACGCAGTATTTT. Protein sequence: CASSVTSDTQYF.

CDR3 sequence reads: CASRPPGTPSGNTIYF. The DNA for the CDR3 is TGTGCCAGCAGGCCTCCCGGGACGCCCTCTGGAAACACCATATATTTT. The V call is TRBV28, the J call TRBJ1-3, with a possible D match to TRBD1 (5 bases). V gave up 6 bases and J gave up 0 bases, with 15 bases separating them. The CDR3 runs to 16 residues. The germline CDR1 and CDR2 sequences are MDHEN and SYDVKM.

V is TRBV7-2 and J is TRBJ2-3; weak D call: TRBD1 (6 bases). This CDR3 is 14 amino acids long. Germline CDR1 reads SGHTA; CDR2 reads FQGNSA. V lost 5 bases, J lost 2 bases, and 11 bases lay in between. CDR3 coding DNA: TGTGCCAGCAGCCTCGGACAGATCACAGATACGCAGTATTTT. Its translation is CASSLGQITDTQYF.

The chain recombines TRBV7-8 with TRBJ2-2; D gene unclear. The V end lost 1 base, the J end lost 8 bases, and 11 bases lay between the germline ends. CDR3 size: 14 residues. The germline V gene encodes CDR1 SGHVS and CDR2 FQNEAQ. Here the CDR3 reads CASSLVVLEGELFF. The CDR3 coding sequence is TGTGCCAGCAGCTTAGTGGTGTTAGAAGGGGAGCTGTTTTTT.

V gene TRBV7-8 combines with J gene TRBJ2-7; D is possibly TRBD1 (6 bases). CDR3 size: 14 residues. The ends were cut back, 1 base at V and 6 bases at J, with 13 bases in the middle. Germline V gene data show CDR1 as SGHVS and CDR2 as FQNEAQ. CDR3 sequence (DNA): TGTGCCAGCAGCTTAGTGGGGGCCTTGGGCGAGCAGTACTTC. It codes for CASSLVGALGEQYF.

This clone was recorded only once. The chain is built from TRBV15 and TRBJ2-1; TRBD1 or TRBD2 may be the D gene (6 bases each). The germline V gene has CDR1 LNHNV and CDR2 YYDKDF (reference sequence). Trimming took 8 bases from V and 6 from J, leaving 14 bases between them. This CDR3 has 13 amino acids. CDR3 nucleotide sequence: TGTGCCACCTCAGGGGAGGTTGGCAATGAGCAGTTCTTC. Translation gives CATSGEVGNEQFF.

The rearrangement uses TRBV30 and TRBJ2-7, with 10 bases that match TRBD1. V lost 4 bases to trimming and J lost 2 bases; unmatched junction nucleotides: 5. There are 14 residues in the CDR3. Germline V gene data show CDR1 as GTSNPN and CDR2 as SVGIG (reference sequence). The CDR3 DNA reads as TGTGCCTGGAAAAGGGACAGGGGAACCTACGAGCAGTACTTC. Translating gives CAWKRDRGTYEQYF.

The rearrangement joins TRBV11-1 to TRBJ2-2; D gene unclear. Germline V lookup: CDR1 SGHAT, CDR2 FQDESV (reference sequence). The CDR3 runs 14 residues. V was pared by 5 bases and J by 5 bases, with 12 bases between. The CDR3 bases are TGTGCCAGCAGCCCTCAGAGGAGTACCGGGGAGCTGTTTTTT. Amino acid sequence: CASSPQRSTGELFF.

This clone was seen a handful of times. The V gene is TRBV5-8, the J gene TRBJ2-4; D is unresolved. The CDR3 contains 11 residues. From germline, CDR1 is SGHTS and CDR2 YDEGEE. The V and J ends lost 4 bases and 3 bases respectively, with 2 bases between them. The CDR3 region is CASSIKNIQYF. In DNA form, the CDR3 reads TGTGCCAGCAGCATCAAAAACATTCAGTACTTC.

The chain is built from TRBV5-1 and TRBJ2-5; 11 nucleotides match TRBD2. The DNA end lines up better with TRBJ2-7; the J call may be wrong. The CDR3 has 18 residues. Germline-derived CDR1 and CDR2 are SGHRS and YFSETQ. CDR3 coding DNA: TGCGCCAGCAGCAAGGGGTCCCCCCTAGCGGGAGGTGGATACGAGCAGTACTTC. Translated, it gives CASSKGSPLAGGGYEQYF.

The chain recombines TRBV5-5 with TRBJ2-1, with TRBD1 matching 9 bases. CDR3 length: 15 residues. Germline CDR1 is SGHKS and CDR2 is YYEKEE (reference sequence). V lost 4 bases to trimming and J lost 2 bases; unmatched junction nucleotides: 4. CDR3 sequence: CASSAGTGTYNEQFF. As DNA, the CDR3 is TGTGCCAGCAGCGCCGGGACAGGGACCTACAATGAGCAGTTCTTC.

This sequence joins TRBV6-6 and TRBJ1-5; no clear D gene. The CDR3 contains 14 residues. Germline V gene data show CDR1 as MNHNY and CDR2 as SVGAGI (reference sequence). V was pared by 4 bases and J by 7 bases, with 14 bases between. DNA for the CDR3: TGTGCCAGCAGTTCGACTACGGGTGGGCAGCCCCAGCATTTT. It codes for CASSSTTGGQPQHF.

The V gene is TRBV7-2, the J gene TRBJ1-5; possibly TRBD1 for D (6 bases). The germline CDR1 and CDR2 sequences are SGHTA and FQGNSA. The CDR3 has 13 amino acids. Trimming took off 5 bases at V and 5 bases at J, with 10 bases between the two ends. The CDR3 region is CASSIGQYQPQHF. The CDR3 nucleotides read TGTGCCAGCAGCATAGGACAGTATCAGCCCCAGCATTTT.

In nucleotides, the CDR3 is TGTGCCAGCAGCCAACCACCCGGGGGGGGGAACACCGGGGAGCTGTTTTTT. Residues: CASSQPPGGGNTGELFF. The V call is TRBV4-2, the J call TRBJ2-2, with 8 bases aligning to TRBD2. Germline loops: CDR1 LGHNA, CDR2 YNFKEQ. With 2 bases clipped from V and 1 base from J, the junction kept 6 bases outside the gene matches. The CDR3 totals 17 residues.

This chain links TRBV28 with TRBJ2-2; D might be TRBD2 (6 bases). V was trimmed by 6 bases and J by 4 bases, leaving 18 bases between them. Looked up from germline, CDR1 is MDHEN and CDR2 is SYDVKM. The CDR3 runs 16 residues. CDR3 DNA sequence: TGTGCCAGCAGGCCTTCCCTGAGGGGAGGCACCGGGGAGCTGTTTTTT. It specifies CASRPSLRGGTGELFF. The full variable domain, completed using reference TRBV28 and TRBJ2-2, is DVKVTQSSRYLVKRTGEKVFLECVQDMDHENMFWYRQDPGLGLRLIYFSYDVKMKEKGDIPEGYSVSREKKERFSLILESASTNQTSMYLCASRPSLRGGTGELFFGEGSRLTVL.

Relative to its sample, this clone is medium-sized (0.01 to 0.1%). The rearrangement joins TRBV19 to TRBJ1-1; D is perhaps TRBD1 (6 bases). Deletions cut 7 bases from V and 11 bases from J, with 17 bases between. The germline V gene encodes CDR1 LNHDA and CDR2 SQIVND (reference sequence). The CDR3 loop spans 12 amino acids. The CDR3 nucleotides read TGTGCCAGTACCAATCAGGGGAACGAGGCTTTCTTT. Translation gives CASTNQGNEAFF.

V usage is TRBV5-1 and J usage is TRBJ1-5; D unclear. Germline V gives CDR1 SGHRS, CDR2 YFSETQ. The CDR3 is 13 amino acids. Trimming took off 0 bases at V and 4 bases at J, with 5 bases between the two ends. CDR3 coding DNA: TGCGCCAGCAGCTTGGGGGTTAATCAGCCCCAGCATTTT. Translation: CASSLGVNQPQHF.

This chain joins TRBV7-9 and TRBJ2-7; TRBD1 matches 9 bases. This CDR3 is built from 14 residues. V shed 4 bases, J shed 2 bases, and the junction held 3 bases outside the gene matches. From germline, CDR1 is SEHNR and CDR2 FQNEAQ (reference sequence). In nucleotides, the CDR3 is TGTGCCAGCAGCTCTCGACAGGGGGCCTACGAGCAGTACTTC. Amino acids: CASSSRQGAYEQYF. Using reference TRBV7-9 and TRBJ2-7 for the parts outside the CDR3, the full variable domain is DTGVSQNPRHKITKRGQNVTFRCDPISEHNRLYWYRQTLGQGPEFLTYFQNEAQLEKSRLLSDRFSAERPKGSFSTLEIQRTEQGDSAMYLCASSSRQGAYEQYFGPGTRLTVT.

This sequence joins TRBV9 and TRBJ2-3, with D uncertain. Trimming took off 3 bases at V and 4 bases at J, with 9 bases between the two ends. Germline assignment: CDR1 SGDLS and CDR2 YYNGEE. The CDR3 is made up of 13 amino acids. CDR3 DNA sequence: TGTGCCAGCAGCGGCCAATGGCCAGATACGCAGTATTTT. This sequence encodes CASSGQWPDTQYF.

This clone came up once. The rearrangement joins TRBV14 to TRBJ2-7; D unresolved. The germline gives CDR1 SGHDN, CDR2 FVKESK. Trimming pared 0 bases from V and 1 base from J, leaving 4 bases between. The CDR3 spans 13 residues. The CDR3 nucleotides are TGTGCCAGCAGCCAAGAATTGTCCTACGAGCAGTACTTC. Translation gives CASSQELSYEQYF.

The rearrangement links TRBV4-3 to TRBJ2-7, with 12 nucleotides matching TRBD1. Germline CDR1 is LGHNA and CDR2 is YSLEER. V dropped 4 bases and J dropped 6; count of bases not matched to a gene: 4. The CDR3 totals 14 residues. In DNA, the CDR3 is TGCGCCAGCAGCCGGGGACAGGGGGCCGGCGAGCAGTACTTC. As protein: CASSRGQGAGEQYF.

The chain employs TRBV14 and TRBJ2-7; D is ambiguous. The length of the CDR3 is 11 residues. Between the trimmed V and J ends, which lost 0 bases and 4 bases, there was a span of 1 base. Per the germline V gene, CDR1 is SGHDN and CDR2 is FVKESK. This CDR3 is CASSQEYEQYF. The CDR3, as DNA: TGTGCCAGCAGCCAAGAATACGAGCAGTACTTC.

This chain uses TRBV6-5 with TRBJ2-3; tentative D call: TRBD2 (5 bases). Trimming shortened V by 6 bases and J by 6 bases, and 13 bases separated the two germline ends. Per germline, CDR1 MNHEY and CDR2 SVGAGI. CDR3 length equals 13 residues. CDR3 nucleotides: TGTGCCAGCAGACCCTCGGGAACCGATACGCAGTATTTT. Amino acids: CASRPSGTDTQYF.